The rows below give T cell receptor beta chains drawn from one sample of a study of blood T cell repertoires in COVID-19. The method was immunoSEQ multiplex PCR; TCRdb's version includes in-frame clones alone and lacks a portion of them. The sample holds roughly 160,000 clones; 70% to 90% are singletons and the top ten take less than 3.5%. Sample: peripheral blood. The receptors derive from a woman older than 75 with COVID-19, enrolled during active disease. CDR3s include the opening cysteine and the closing phenylalanine or tryptophan. Each record gives: clone size, V gene, D gene, J gene, CDR3 DNA, CDR3 protein. A D gene is named only where the DNA matches it firmly. Some rows mark clone size as missing; the rest say once, few, many or name a class of expanded clone.

NA	TRBV10-3	NA	TRBJ2-2	TGTGCCATCAGGCGCAAAACAGGGAACGCGAACACCGGGGAGCTGTTTTTT	CAIRRKTGNANTGELFF
NA	TRBV5-1	NA	TRBJ2-1	TGCGCCAGCAGCTCCCAGGGCAATGAGCAGTTCTTC	CASSSQGNEQFF
NA	TRBV19	NA	TRBJ1-2	TGTGCCAGCCGAGCCAACCCTAACTATGGCTACACCTTC	CASRANPNYGYTF
NA	TRBV2	TRBD1	TRBJ1-6	TGTGCCAGCAAAGGACAGGGGGACGGCTCACCCCTCCACTTT	CASKGQGDGSPLHF
few	TRBV18	TRBD2	TRBJ2-7	TGTGCCAGCTCCCCTACTAGCGGGAGCTACGAGCAGTACTTC	CASSPTSGSYEQYF
NA	TRBV12-3/TRBV12-4	TRBD1	TRBJ2-7	TGTGCCAGCAGTAACAGGGGGAGCAACGAGCAGTACTTC	CASSNRGSNEQYF
NA	TRBV6-2/TRBV6-3	NA	TRBJ2-7	TGTGCCAGCAGTTACACCCGGGGGATCTCCTACGAGCAGTACTTC	CASSYTRGISYEQYF
NA	TRBV19	TRBD1	TRBJ2-7	TGTGCCAGTAGGAGGACAGGGGTAAACTACGAGCAGTACTTC	CASRRTGVNYEQYF
NA	TRBV5-1	TRBD2	TRBJ2-7	TGCGCCAGCAGCTTGTCCCCTACCGGGACTAGCGGGGGGAGCTCCTACGAGCAGTACTTC	CASSLSPTGTSGGSSYEQYF
NA	TRBV11-2	NA	TRBJ2-5	TGTGCCAGCAGCTTAGGCCTAGCCCAAGAGACCCAGTACTTC	CASSLGLAQETQYF
NA	TRBV5-1	NA	TRBJ2-4	TGCGCCAGCAGCTTACAGGGATTGAACATTCAGTACTTC	CASSLQGLNIQYF
NA	TRBV5-1	NA	TRBJ2-1	TGCGCCAGCAGCTTGGATTCCCCTTCCTACAATGAGCAGTTCTTC	CASSLDSPSYNEQFF
NA	TRBV7-3	NA	TRBJ2-2	TGTGCCAGCAGCTTAGGCGGAATGTCGGAGCTGTTTTTT	CASSLGGMSELFF
NA	TRBV5-1	NA	TRBJ2-2	TGCGCCAGCAGCTTGTTTAGCTACCCGAACACCGGGGAGCTGTTTTTT	CASSLFSYPNTGELFF
NA	TRBV30	NA	TRBJ1-5	TGTGCCTGGACCCCCTGGGGGGTAGGTCAGCCCCAGCATTTT	CAWTPWGVGQPQHF
once	TRBV7-2	NA	TRBJ2-4	TGTGCCAGCAGCCCATATCAGGGACTAGCCAAAAACATTCAGTACTTC	CASSPYQGLAKNIQYF
NA	TRBV28	TRBD1	TRBJ1-2	TGTGCCAGCGGCCAGGGGGCTTGGGATGGCTACACCTTC	CASGQGAWDGYTF
NA	TRBV11-2	TRBD1	TRBJ2-3	TGTGCCAGCAGCCCCACCCCCGACACCTACAGGCAGGGGGCAGATACGCAGTATTTT	CASSPTPDTYRQGADTQYF
NA	TRBV2	NA	TRBJ1-1	TGTGCCAGCAGGAAGGACAGCCCCGGGTCTGAAGCTTTCTTT	CASRKDSPGSEAFF
NA	TRBV19	NA	TRBJ1-2	TGTGCCAGTAGTATACCGGGAGTAAGCGCGGGCTACACCTTC	CASSIPGVSAGYTF
NA	TRBV4-1	NA	TRBJ1-1	TGCGCCAGCAGCACCCGAGGGAGGGGTAACACTGAAGCTTTCTTT	CASSTRGRGNTEAFF
NA	TRBV3-1/TRBV3-2	NA	TRBJ2-7	TGTGCCAGCAGCCAAATATTCAGTGCGGGCTCCTACGAGCAGTACTTC	CASSQIFSAGSYEQYF
NA	TRBV27	NA	TRBJ2-3	TGTGCCAGCAGTAGGACAGAGAACACAGATACGCAGTATTTT	CASSRTENTDTQYF
NA	TRBV29-1	TRBD1	TRBJ2-7	TGCAGCGTCGCAGGACCGGAACAGGGGGCCCGGAGCTCCTACGAGCAGTACTTC	CSVAGPEQGARSSYEQYF
NA	TRBV11-2	TRBD2	TRBJ2-7	TGTGCCAGCAGCTTTGCGGGAGGGTCCTACGAGCAGTACTTC	CASSFAGGSYEQYF
NA	TRBV7-8	TRBD2	TRBJ2-5	TGTGCCAGCAGACGACTAGCGGGGGGTCAAGAGACCCAGTACTTC	CASRRLAGGQETQYF
few	TRBV7-2	NA	TRBJ1-1	TGTGCCAGCAGCTTGAACCCGGGGGTAACTGAAGCTTTCTTT	CASSLNPGVTEAFF
NA	TRBV7-3	TRBD2	TRBJ2-1	TGTGCCAGCAGCCCCCACTCGCTAGCGGAATACAATGAGCAGTTCTTC	CASSPHSLAEYNEQFF
once	TRBV10-3	TRBD2	TRBJ2-4	TGTGCCATTACCGTCAAGCCTAGCGGGAGGAAATTGGGTTCCAAAAACATTCAGTACTTC	CAITVKPSGRKLGSKNIQYF
NA	TRBV29-1	TRBD2	TRBJ2-5	TGCAGCGTTGAAGAAACGGGGACTAGCGGGCCTCAAGAGACCCAGTACTTC	CSVEETGTSGPQETQYF
NA	TRBV25-1	TRBD2	TRBJ2-1	TGTGCCAGCAGGCCCTGGGGGGGGTACAATGAGCAGTTCTTC	CASRPWGGYNEQFF
NA	TRBV5-1	NA	TRBJ1-6	TGCGCCAGCGGACCGGACAGTCCGATTAATTCACCCCTCCACTTT	CASGPDSPINSPLHF
NA	TRBV27	TRBD1	TRBJ1-4	TGTGCCAGCAGTTTCTACCCCGGGACAGGGGATGAAAAACTGTTTTTT	CASSFYPGTGDEKLFF
few	TRBV5-1	NA	TRBJ1-1	TGCGCCAGCAGCTTGGATGTCGGGGTAGGCACTGAAGCTTTCTTT	CASSLDVGVGTEAFF
NA	TRBV27	NA	TRBJ2-1	TGTGCCATACGGAGGGGGCTCAGTGATGAGCAGTTCTTC	CAIRRGLSDEQFF
NA	TRBV11-1	NA	TRBJ2-5	TGTGCCAGCAGCTTAGCGGGTGGGAGAGAGACCCAGTACTTC	CASSLAGGRETQYF
NA	TRBV18	NA	TRBJ2-5	TGTGCCAGCTCACCCTCAGAGACCCAGTACTTC	CASSPSETQYF
NA	TRBV5-8	TRBD1	TRBJ2-2	TGTGCCAGCAGCAGGGGGCCGAACACCGGGGAGCTGTTTTTT	CASSRGPNTGELFF
NA	TRBV10-3	TRBD1	TRBJ2-1	TGTGCCATCAGGGAGACAGGGGAATACAATGAGCAGTTCTTC	CAIRETGEYNEQFF
NA	TRBV6-4	NA	TRBJ1-5	TGTGCCAGCAGTGCGGGGTGGGCTCAGCCCCAGCATTTT	CASSAGWAQPQHF
NA	TRBV6-5	TRBD1	TRBJ2-7	TGTGCCACACGGTGGACAGGGGCCTACGAGCAGTACTTC	CATRWTGAYEQYF
NA	TRBV18	NA	TRBJ1-6	TGTGCCAGCTCACCCGACAGAGATTCACCCCTCCACTTT	CASSPDRDSPLHF
NA	TRBV2	TRBD1	TRBJ2-7	TGTGCCAGCAGTCCTCAGGGGGCGTACGAGCAGTACTTC	CASSPQGAYEQYF
NA	TRBV29-1	NA	TRBJ1-1	TGCAGCGTTGCTAGATCTCTAAACACTGAAGCTTTCTTT	CSVARSLNTEAFF
NA	TRBV9	NA	TRBJ1-1	TGTGCCAGCAGCGTAGACAGGATGAACACTGAAGCTTTCTTT	CASSVDRMNTEAFF
NA	TRBV24-1	NA	TRBJ2-3	TGTGCCACCAGTGATATCGGCACAGATACGCAGTATTTT	CATSDIGTDTQYF
NA	TRBV12-2	NA	TRBJ2-7	TGTGCAAGTCGCTTGGTTGTAGGGACAGGGGGCCGCGAGCAGTACTTC	CASRLVVGTGGREQYF